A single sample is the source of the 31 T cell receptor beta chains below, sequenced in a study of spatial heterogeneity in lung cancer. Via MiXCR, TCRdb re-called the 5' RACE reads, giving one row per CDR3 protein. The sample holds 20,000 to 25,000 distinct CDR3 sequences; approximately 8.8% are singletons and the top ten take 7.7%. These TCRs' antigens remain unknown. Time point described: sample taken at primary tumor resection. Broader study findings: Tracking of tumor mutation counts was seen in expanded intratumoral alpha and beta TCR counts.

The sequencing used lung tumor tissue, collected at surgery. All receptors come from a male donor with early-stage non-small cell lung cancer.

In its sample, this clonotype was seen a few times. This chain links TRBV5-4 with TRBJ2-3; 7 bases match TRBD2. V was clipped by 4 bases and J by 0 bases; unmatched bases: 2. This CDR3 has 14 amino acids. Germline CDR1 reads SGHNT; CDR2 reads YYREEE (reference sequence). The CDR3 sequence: CASSRAGSTDTQYF. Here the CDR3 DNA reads TGTGCCAGCAGCAGAGCGGGAAGCACAGATACGCAGTATTTT.

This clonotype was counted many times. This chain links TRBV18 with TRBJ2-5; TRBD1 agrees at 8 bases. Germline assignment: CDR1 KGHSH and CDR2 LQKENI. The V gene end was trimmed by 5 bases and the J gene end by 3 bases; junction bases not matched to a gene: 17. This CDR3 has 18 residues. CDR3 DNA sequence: TGTGCCAGCTCAACGACATGGTCAGGGGGCGTATTGGAAGAGACCCAGTACTTC. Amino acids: CASSTTWSGGVLEETQYF.

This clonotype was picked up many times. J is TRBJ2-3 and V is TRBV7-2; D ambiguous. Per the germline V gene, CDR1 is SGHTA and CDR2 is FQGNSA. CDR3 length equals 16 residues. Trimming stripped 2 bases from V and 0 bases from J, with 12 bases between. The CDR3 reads CASSLIPRPSTDTQYF. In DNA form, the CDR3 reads TGTGCCAGCAGCTTAATTCCTAGACCCAGCACAGATACGCAGTATTTT.

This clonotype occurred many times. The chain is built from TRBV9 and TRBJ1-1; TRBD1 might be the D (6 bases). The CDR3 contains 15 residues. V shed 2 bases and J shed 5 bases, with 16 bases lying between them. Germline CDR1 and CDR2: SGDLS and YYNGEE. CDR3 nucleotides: TGTGCCAGCAGCGTGGGCTGGAGGGGGGAAACTGAAGCTTTCTTT. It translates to CASSVGWRGETEAFF. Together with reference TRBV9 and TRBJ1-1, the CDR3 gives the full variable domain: DSGVTQTPKHLITATGQRVTLRCSPRSGDLSVYWYQQSLDQGLQFLIQYYNGEERAKGNILERFSAQQFPDLHSELNLSSLELGDSALYFCASSVGWRGETEAFFGQGTRLTVV.

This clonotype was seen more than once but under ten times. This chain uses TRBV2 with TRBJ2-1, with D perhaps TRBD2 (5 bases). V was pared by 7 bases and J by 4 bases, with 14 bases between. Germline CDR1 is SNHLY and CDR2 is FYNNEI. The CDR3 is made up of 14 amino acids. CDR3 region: CASNPEAVYNEQFF. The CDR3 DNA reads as TGTGCCAGCAACCCGGAGGCGGTATACAATGAGCAGTTCTTC. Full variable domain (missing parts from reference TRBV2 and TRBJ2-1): EPEVTQTPSHQVTQMGQEVILRCVPISNHLYFYWYRQILGQKVEFLVSFYNNEISEKSEIFDDQFSVERPDGSNFTLKIRSTKLEDSAMYFCASNPEAVYNEQFFGPGTRLTVL.

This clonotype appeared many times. The CDR3 nucleotides are TGTGCCAGCGGGGCTGGGGCTAAAGAGACCCAGTACTTC. Its translation: CASGAGAKETQYF. V is TRBV28 and J is TRBJ2-5, with a tentative D call TRBD1 (5 bases). Between the trimmed V and J ends, which lost 8 bases and 3 bases, there was a span of 13 bases. CDR1 is MDHEN, CDR2 SYDVKM, per germline. The CDR3 has 13 amino acids.

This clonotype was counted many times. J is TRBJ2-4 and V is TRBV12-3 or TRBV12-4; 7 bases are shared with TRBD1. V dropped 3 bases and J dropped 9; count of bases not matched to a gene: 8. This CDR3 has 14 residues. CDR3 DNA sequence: TGTGCCAGCAGTTTGGATACAGGGGCTGGCATTCAGTACTTC. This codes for CASSLDTGAGIQYF.

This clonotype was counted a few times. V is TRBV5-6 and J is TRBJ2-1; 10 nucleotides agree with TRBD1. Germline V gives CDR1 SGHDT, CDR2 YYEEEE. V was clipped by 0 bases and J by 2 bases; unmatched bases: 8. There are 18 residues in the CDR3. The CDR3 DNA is TGTGCCAGCAGCTTGGATCGACAGGGGGCATTAGCCTACAATGAGCAGTTCTTC. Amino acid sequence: CASSLDRQGALAYNEQFF.

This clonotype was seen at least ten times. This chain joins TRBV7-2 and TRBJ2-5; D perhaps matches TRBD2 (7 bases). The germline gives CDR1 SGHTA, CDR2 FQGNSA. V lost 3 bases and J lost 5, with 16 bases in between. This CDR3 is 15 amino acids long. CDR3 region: CASSFGGGRWETQYF. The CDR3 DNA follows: TGTGCCAGCAGCTTTGGGGGGGGCCGATGGGAGACCCAGTACTTC.

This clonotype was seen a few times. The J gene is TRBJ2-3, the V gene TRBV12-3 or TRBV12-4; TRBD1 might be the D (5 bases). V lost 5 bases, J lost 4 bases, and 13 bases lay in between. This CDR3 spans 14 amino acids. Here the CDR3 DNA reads TGTGCCAGCAGTGACAGATACCCGGCAGATACGCAGTATTTT. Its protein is CASSDRYPADTQYF.

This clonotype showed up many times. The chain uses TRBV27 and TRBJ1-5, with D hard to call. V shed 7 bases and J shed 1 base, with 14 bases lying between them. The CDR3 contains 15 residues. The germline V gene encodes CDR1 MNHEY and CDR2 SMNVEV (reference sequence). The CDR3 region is CASKLDQASNQPQHF. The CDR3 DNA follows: TGTGCCAGCAAGCTTGATCAGGCGAGCAATCAGCCCCAGCATTTT.

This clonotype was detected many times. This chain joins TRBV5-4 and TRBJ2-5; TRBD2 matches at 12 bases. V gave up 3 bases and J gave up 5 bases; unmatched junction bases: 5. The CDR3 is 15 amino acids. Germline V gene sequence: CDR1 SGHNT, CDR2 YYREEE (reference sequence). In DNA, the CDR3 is TGTGCCAGCAGCTCGACTAGCGGGAGTGGGGAGACCCAGTACTTC. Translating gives CASSSTSGSGETQYF.

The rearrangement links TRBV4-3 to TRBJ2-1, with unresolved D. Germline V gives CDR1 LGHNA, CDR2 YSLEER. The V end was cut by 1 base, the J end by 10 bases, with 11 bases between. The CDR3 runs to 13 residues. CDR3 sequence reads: CASSQAKGGEQFF. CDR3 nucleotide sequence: TGCGCCAGCAGCCAAGCAAAGGGCGGAGAGCAGTTCTTC.

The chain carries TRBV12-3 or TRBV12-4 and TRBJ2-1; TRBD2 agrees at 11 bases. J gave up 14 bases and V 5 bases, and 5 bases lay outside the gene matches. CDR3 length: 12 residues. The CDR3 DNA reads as TGTGCCAGCAGTCCTAGCGGGGGGAGGAAGTTCTTC. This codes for CASSPSGGRKFF.

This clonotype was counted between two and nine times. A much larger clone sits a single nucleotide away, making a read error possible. CDR3 region: CTSSRQGASTDTQYF. The CDR3 DNA reads TGTACCAGCAGTCGACAGGGGGCTAGCACAGATACGCAGTATTTT. The rearrangement uses TRBV6-6 and TRBJ2-3, with 10 bases that match TRBD1. The CDR3 contains 15 residues. In germline, CDR1 is MNHNY, CDR2 SVGAGI (reference sequence).

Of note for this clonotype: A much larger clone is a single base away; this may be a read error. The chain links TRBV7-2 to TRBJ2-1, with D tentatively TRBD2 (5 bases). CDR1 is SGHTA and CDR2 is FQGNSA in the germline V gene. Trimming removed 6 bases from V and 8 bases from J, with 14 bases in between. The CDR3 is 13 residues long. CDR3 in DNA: TGTGCCAGCAGACCTCGGTCGGAGGATGAGCAGTTCTTC. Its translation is CASRPRSEDEQFF.

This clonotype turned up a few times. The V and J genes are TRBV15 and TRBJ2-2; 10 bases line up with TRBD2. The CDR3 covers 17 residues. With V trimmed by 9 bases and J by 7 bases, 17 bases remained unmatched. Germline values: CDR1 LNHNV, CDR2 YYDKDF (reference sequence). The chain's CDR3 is CATAPLPSGRRIGELFF. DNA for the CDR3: TGTGCCACAGCTCCTTTGCCTAGCGGGAGAAGGATCGGGGAGCTGTTTTTT.

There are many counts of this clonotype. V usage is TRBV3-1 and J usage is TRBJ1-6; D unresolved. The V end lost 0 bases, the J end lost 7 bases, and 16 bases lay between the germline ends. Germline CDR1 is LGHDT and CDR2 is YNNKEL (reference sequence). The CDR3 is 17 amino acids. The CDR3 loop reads CASSQDVWGAPNSPLHF. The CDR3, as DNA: TGTGCCAGCAGCCAAGATGTGTGGGGAGCGCCGAATTCACCCCTCCACTTT.

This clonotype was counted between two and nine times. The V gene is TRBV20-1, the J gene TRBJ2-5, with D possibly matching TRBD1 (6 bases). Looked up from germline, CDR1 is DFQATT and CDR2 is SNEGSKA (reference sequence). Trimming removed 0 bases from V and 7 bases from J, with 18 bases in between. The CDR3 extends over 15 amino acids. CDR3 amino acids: CSARDYGDIILTQYF. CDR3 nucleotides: TGCAGTGCTAGAGATTACGGGGACATTATCCTGACCCAGTACTTC.

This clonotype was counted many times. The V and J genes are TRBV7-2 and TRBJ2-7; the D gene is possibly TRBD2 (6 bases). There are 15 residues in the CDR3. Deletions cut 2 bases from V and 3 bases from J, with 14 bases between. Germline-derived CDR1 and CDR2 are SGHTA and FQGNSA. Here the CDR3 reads CASSLLRDFYYEQYF. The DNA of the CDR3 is TGTGCCAGCAGCTTACTCCGGGACTTTTACTACGAGCAGTACTTC.

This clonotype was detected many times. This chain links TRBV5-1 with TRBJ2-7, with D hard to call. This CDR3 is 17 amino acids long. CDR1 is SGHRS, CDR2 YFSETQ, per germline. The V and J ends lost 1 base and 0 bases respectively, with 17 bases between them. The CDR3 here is CASSLSSTYFDSYEQYF. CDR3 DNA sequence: TGCGCCAGCAGCTTGTCTTCGACTTACTTTGACTCCTACGAGCAGTACTTC.

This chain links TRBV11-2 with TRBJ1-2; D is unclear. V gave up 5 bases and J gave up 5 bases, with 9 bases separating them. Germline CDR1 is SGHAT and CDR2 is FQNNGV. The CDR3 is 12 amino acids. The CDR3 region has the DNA TGTGCCAGCAGCGTCGGGGAATATGGCTACACCTTC. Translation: CASSVGEYGYTF. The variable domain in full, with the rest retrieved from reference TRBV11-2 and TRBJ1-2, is EAGVAQSPRYKIIEKRQSVAFWCNPISGHATLYWYQQILGQGPKLLIQFQNNGVVDDSQLPKDRFSAERLKGVDSTLKIQPAKLEDSAVYLCASSVGEYGYTFGSGTRLTVV.

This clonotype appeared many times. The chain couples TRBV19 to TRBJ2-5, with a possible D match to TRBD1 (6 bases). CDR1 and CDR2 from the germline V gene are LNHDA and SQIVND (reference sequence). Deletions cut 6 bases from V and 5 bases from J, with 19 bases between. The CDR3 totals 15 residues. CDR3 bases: TGTGCCAGTAGCAATAGGGCGGCAGGGGAGGAGACCCAGTACTTC. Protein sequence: CASSNRAAGEETQYF.

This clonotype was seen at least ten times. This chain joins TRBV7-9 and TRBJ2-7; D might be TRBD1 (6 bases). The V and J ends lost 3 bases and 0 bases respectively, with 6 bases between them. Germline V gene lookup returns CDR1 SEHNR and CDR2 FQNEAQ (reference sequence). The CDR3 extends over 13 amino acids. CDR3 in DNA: TGTGCCAGCAGCTTGGACAGCTCCTACGAGCAGTACTTC. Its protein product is CASSLDSSYEQYF. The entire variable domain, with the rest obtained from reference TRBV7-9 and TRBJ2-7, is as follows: DTGVSQNPRHKITKRGQNVTFRCDPISEHNRLYWYRQTLGQGPEFLTYFQNEAQLEKSRLLSDRFSAERPKGSFSTLEIQRTEQGDSAMYLCASSLDSSYEQYFGPGTRLTVT.

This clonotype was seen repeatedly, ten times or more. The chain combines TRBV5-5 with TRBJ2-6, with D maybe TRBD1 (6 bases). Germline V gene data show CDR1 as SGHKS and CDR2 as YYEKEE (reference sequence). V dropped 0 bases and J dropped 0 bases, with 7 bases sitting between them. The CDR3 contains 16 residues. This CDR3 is CASSLGGGSGANVLTF. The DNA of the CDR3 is TGTGCCAGCAGCTTGGGAGGGGGCTCTGGGGCCAACGTCCTGACTTTC.

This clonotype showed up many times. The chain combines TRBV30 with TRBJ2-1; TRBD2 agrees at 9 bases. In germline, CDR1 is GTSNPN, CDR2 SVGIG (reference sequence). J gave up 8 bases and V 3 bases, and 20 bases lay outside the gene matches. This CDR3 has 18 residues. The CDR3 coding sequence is TGTGCCTGGAGCCCCGATGGGATTTTGGCTAGCGGGATCGATGAGCAGTTCTTC. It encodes CAWSPDGILASGIDEQFF.

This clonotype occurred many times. The CDR3 bases are TGTGCCACGACTAGGGACAGTCTTAATTCACCCCTCCACTTT. This encodes CATTRDSLNSPLHF. J is TRBJ1-6 and V is TRBV6-5; 7 bases agree with TRBD1. CDR1 MNHEY and CDR2 SVGAGI come from the germline V gene. This CDR3 spans 14 amino acids. Trimming removed 10 bases from V and 6 bases from J; junction bases left unmatched: 9.

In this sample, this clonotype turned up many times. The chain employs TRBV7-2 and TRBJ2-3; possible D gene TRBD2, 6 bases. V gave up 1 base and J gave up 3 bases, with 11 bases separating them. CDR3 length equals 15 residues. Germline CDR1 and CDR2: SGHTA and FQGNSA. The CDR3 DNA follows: TGTGCCAGCAGCTTAGTTAGTGGGGGGACAGATACGCAGTATTTT. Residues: CASSLVSGGTDTQYF.

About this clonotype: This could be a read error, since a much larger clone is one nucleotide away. The CDR3 DNA is TGTGCCAGCAGGACGGGCCGACAGGAGAACACCGGGGAGCTGTTTTTT. Protein sequence: CASRTGRQENTGELFF. The rearrangement links TRBV11-2 to TRBJ2-2, with D possibly matching TRBD1 (6 bases). Per the germline V gene, CDR1 is SGHAT and CDR2 is FQNNGV. V shed 6 bases and J shed 1 base, with 15 bases lying between them. The CDR3 consists of 16 residues.

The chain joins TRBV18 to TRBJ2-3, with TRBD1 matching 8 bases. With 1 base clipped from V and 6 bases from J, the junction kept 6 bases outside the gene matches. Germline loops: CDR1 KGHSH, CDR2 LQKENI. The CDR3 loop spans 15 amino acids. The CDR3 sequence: CASSPQAGGADTQYF. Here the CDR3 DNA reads TGTGCCAGCTCACCACAGGCAGGGGGCGCGGATACGCAGTATTTT. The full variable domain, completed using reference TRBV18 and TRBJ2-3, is NAGVMQNPRHLVRRRGQEARLRCSPMKGHSHVYWYRQLPEEGLKFMVYLQKENIIDESGMPKERFSAEFPKEGPSILRIQQVVRGDSAAYFCASSPQAGGADTQYFGPGTRLTVL.

CDR3 protein: CASPQVRAEAFF. CDR3 DNA sequence: TGCGCCAGCCCTCAAGTTCGGGCTGAAGCTTTCTTT. This chain uses TRBV5-1 with TRBJ1-1, with D uncertain. V shed 7 bases and J shed 6 bases, with 13 bases lying between them. Germline-derived CDR1 and CDR2 are SGHRS and YFSETQ. CDR3 length equals 12 residues.